This TCR beta chain was recovered during a study of T-cell reconstitution after alpha-beta-depleted transplantation in children. Unique molecular identifiers were incorporated into the prepared TCRbeta library. TCRdb fed the PCR reads into MiXCR, producing one record per CDR3 protein. The top ten hold approximately 2% of the sample, which has hundreds of thousands of distinct CDR3 sequences, 10% to 15% seen once. General study points: From newly produced T cells came most of the T-cell counts and diversity one year after transplant. Roughly two months post-transplant, alpha-beta T cells reportedly originated from several hundred graft clones that had expanded. Some patients showed high day-60 TCRbeta diversity, which derived from surviving recipient T cells and thymic progenitors.

A note on this clonotype: Its specificity is not known. The junction departs from germline at one end; a sequencing error may be responsible.

Source: PBMCs, mostly from graft donor cells, taken 360 days after TCRalphabeta/CD19-depleted stem cell transplant. This clonotype was sampled from a male patient younger than 18 who had a stem cell transplant for acute myeloid leukemia, so the T cells may come from the graft donor.

DNA of the CDR3: TGTGCTTGGACCCAGACCTGCGCCGGGGAGCTGTTTTTT. This sequence encodes CAWTQTCAGELFF. The chain carries TRBV30 and TRBJ2-2; unclear D gene. The CDR3 has 13 amino acids. The V gene's germline CDR1 is GTSNPN and CDR2 SVGIG (reference sequence). Together with reference TRBV30 and TRBJ2-2, the CDR3 gives the full variable domain: SQTIHQWPATLVQPVGSPLSLECTVEGTSNPNLYWYRQAAGRGLQLLFYSVGIGQISSEVPQNLSASRPQDRQFILSSKKLLLSDSGFYLCAWTQTCAGELFFGEGSRLTVL.